The 24 T cell receptor beta chains presented below share a single source sample, sequenced in a study of blood T cell repertoires in COVID-19. Profiled with immunoSEQ multiplex PCR; TCRdb holds only in-frame clones, not every one. The data show 150,000 to 200,000 clones, with over 60% seen just once and 26% held by the top ten. Sequenced sample: peripheral blood. Source of these receptors: a woman between 65 and 79 years old with acute or convalescent COVID-19.

The chain uses TRBV7-2 and TRBJ2-7; 11 bases fit TRBD2. The trim removed 2 bases at V and 3 bases at J, leaving 15 bases unmatched. This CDR3 region has 19 residues. Germline lookup yields CDR1 SGHTA and CDR2 FQGNSA. CDR3 in DNA: TGTGCCAGCAGCTTATTAGGATGGACTAGCGGGTCGAATAGCTACGAGCAGTACTTC. This sequence encodes CASSLLGWTSGSNSYEQYF.

The chain recombines TRBV14 with TRBJ2-1; the match to TRBD2 covers 12 bases. V gave up 1 base and J gave up 5 bases; unmatched junction bases: 12. The CDR3 contains 19 residues. The germline V gene has CDR1 SGHDN and CDR2 FVKESK. CDR3 residues: CASSQVPWTSGITNNEQFF. Written as DNA, the CDR3 is TGTGCCAGCAGCCAAGTTCCGTGGACTAGCGGGATTACTAACAATGAGCAGTTCTTC.

The CDR3 spells CATQGRTDTQYF. The CDR3 coding sequence is TGTGCCACTCAGGGGCGCACAGATACGCAGTATTTT. The J gene is TRBJ2-3, the V gene TRBV24-1; perhaps TRBD1 as D (6 bases). The CDR3 runs to 12 residues. Germline values: CDR1 KGHDR, CDR2 SFDVKD. Trimming removed 10 bases from V and 1 base from J, with 8 bases in between.

This chain connects TRBV4-2 to TRBJ2-1, with TRBD2 identical over 7 bases. Germline V CDR1 and CDR2: LGHNA, YNFKEQ. This CDR3 contains 14 residues. J lost 6 bases, V lost 1 base, and 3 bases had no gene match. CDR3 in amino acids: CASSQGLAFNEQFF. In nucleotides, the CDR3 is TGTGCCAGCAGCCAAGGACTAGCCTTCAATGAGCAGTTCTTC.

The chain employs TRBV7-9 and TRBJ1-1; D uncertain. Germline V gene lookup returns CDR1 SEHNR and CDR2 FQNEAQ (reference sequence). CDR3 size: 15 residues. V was shortened by 2 bases and J by 0 bases, with 10 bases between the two germline ends. The CDR3 coding sequence is TGTGCCAGCAGCTTATCTCCGGTCATGAACACTGAAGCTTTCTTT. Amino acid sequence: CASSLSPVMNTEAFF.

Of note for this clone: The same CDR3 arises from other DNA sequences in this sample as well. The genes are TRBV30 and TRBJ2-7, with 9 bases that match TRBD2. The ends lost 0 bases at V and 3 bases at J; junction bases unmatched: 0. CDR3 length equals 13 residues. Germline V gives CDR1 GTSNPN, CDR2 SVGIG (reference sequence). This CDR3 reads CAWSVLAGYEQYF. The CDR3 DNA reads as TGTGCCTGGAGTGTACTAGCGGGCTACGAGCAGTACTTC. The whole variable domain, filled in from reference TRBV30 and TRBJ2-7, reads SQTIHQWPATLVQPVGSPLSLECTVEGTSNPNLYWYRQAAGRGLQLLFYSVGIGQISSEVPQNLSASRPQDRQFILSSKKLLLSDSGFYLCAWSVLAGYEQYFGPGTRLTVT.

This sequence joins TRBV13 and TRBJ1-3; tentative D call: TRBD1 (5 bases). CDR3 length: 15 amino acids. The germline V and J ends were trimmed by 4 bases and 3 bases, with 13 bases remaining between them. From germline, CDR1 is PRHDT and CDR2 FYEKMQ (reference sequence). CDR3 loop: CASSYRQSGGNTIYF. As DNA, the CDR3 is TGTGCCAGCAGCTACCGACAGAGTGGTGGAAACACCATATATTTT.

The chain carries TRBV30 and TRBJ1-3; unclear D gene. The CDR3 has 14 residues. Between the trimmed V and J ends, which lost 2 bases and 3 bases, there was a span of 11 bases. Germline lookup yields CDR1 GTSNPN and CDR2 SVGIG (reference sequence). CDR3 coding DNA: TGTGCCTGGAGTCCCATGCGAGGTGGAAACACCATATATTTT. Its protein is CAWSPMRGGNTIYF. Variable domain in full (rest from reference TRBV30 and TRBJ1-3): SQTIHQWPATLVQPVGSPLSLECTVEGTSNPNLYWYRQAAGRGLQLLFYSVGIGQISSEVPQNLSASRPQDRQFILSSKKLLLSDSGFYLCAWSPMRGGNTIYFGEGSWLTVV.

V gene TRBV5-4 combines with J gene TRBJ2-7; 8 bases are shared with TRBD1. CDR1 and CDR2 from the germline V gene are SGHNT and YYREEE (reference sequence). J was trimmed by 4 bases and V by 3 bases; bases with no gene match: 9. The CDR3 has 15 amino acids. For the CDR3, the DNA is TGTGCCAGCAGCTCACCGAGGACAGGGCGGTACGAGCAGTACTTC. This sequence encodes CASSSPRTGRYEQYF.

This chain connects TRBV9 to TRBJ2-2; 9 nucleotides line up with TRBD2. Germline V gene sequence: CDR1 SGDLS, CDR2 YYNGEE. The CDR3 has 14 residues. V shed 5 bases and J 6 bases; nucleotides not matched to a gene: 5. In nucleotides, the CDR3 is TGTGCCAGCAGATCCGGGACTAGCCCCGGGGAGCTGTTTTTT. This codes for CASRSGTSPGELFF.

The chain couples TRBV7-2 to TRBJ2-7; a weak D match, TRBD2 (5 bases). V was shortened by 3 bases and J by 2 bases, with 14 bases between the two germline ends. The CDR3 is 15 amino acids. Germline V gene data show CDR1 as SGHTA and CDR2 as FQGNSA. CDR3 protein: CASSLAVGVAYEQYF. Written as DNA, the CDR3 is TGTGCCAGCAGCTTGGCCGTCGGGGTGGCCTACGAGCAGTACTTC.

This chain uses TRBV7-9 with TRBJ2-1, with a tentative D call TRBD2 (6 bases). Trimming stripped 1 base from V and 6 bases from J, with 10 bases between. Looked up from germline, CDR1 is SEHNR and CDR2 is FQNEAQ (reference sequence). This CDR3 is built from 14 residues. CDR3 residues: CASSLDGGSNEQFF. The DNA of the CDR3 is TGTGCCAGCAGCTTAGATGGGGGGAGCAATGAGCAGTTCTTC. Full variable domain (rest looked up from reference TRBV7-9 and TRBJ2-1): DTGVSQNPRHKITKRGQNVTFRCDPISEHNRLYWYRQTLGQGPEFLTYFQNEAQLEKSRLLSDRFSAERPKGSFSTLEIQRTEQGDSAMYLCASSLDGGSNEQFFGPGTRLTVL.

The chain employs TRBV27 and TRBJ2-3; D is perhaps TRBD1 (5 bases). The CDR3 is 12 residues long. Looked up from germline, CDR1 is MNHEY and CDR2 is SMNVEV (reference sequence). V was pared by 5 bases and J by 8 bases, with 11 bases between. This chain's CDR3 is CASSLERGTQYF. The DNA for the CDR3 is TGTGCCAGCAGTCTAGAAAGGGGTACGCAGTATTTT.

The CDR3 nucleotides read TGCGCCAGCAGCAAGGGACTAGCGGGGTCCCGAGCTGGCGGGGAGCTGTTTTTT. It is translated as CASSKGLAGSRAGGELFF. The gene calls are TRBV5-1 and TRBJ2-2; 13 bases agree with TRBD2. J gave up 7 bases and V 4 bases, and 13 bases lay outside the gene matches. CDR3 size: 18 residues. CDR1 and CDR2 from the germline V gene are SGHRS and YFSETQ.

This clone was recorded a few times. The chain combines TRBV27 with TRBJ2-1; maybe TRBD1 (6 bases). V was cut by 6 bases and J by 4 bases, with 19 bases left in between. Germline V gene data show CDR1 as MNHEY and CDR2 as SMNVEV (reference sequence). The CDR3 totals 16 residues. The CDR3 loop is CASRGLGAAGYNEQFF. The CDR3 region has the DNA TGTGCCAGCAGGGGGCTGGGGGCCGCCGGGTACAATGAGCAGTTCTTC.

The rearrangement joins TRBV7-3 to TRBJ2-7, with a weak D call TRBD2 (7 bases). V lost 3 bases, J lost 4 bases, and 16 bases lay in between. The CDR3 totals 15 residues. From germline, CDR1 is SGHTA and CDR2 FQGTGA. The CDR3 protein is CASSFSGGQGYEQYF. The CDR3, as DNA: TGTGCCAGCAGCTTTTCGGGGGGCCAGGGATACGAGCAGTACTTC.

V usage is TRBV19 and J usage is TRBJ2-7, with TRBD2 matching 10 bases. This CDR3 is 15 amino acids long. Germline V gives CDR1 LNHDA, CDR2 SQIVND (reference sequence). With V trimmed by 5 bases and J by 4 bases, 8 bases remained unmatched. The DNA of the CDR3 is TGTGCCAGTAGTGACAACTCTAGCGGGAGTTACGAGCAGTACTTC. Its protein product is CASSDNSSGSYEQYF.

This chain links TRBV3-1 (or the pseudogene TRBV3-2) with TRBJ2-7; 15 positions match TRBD2. The V gene end was trimmed by 4 bases and the J gene end by 7 bases; junction bases not matched to a gene: 8. CDR1 and CDR2 from the germline V gene are LGHDT and YNNKEL (reference sequence). The length of the CDR3 is 16 residues. CDR3 sequence: CASSPLGLAGGGEQYF. In DNA, the CDR3 is TGTGCCAGCAGCCCGTTGGGACTAGCGGGAGGAGGAGAGCAGTACTTC.

The rearrangement links TRBV19 to TRBJ2-1; 7 bases fit TRBD1. V lost 2 bases and J lost 2; bases outside the gene matches: 6. CDR1 and CDR2 (germline): LNHDA, SQIVND (reference sequence). The CDR3 totals 16 residues. DNA for the CDR3: TGTGCCAGTAGTATAAGGGGACAGACAACCTACAATGAGCAGTTCTTC. The encoded protein is CASSIRGQTTYNEQFF.

This chain connects TRBV29-1 to TRBJ2-1; a weak D match, TRBD1 (8 bases). This CDR3 contains 16 residues. Trimming took 8 bases from V and 4 from J, leaving 24 bases between them. The V gene's germline CDR1 is SQVTM and CDR2 ANQGSEA. The CDR3 sequence: CSHLGGDRKTYNEQFF. The CDR3, as DNA: TGCAGCCACCTAGGGGGGGACAGGAAAACATACAATGAGCAGTTCTTC.

The chain carries TRBV6-6 and TRBJ1-1, with D uncertain. CDR1 is MNHNY and CDR2 is SVGAGI in the germline V gene (reference sequence). This CDR3 contains 11 residues. Trimming took 7 bases from V and 0 from J, leaving 3 bases between them. The CDR3 sequence: CASTLNTEAFF. The CDR3 DNA reads TGTGCCAGCACCTTGAACACTGAAGCTTTCTTT.

This clone came up a few times. This chain links TRBV5-8 with TRBJ2-5; D is perhaps TRBD1 (6 bases). The germline gives CDR1 SGHTS, CDR2 YDEGEE. CDR3 length: 16 amino acids. The V gene lost 5 bases and the J gene lost 2 bases, with 19 bases spanning the gap. The CDR3: CASSYHFRGGQETQYF. CDR3 DNA: TGTGCCAGCAGTTACCACTTCAGAGGGGGTCAAGAGACCCAGTACTTC.

This clone was picked up many times. The J gene is TRBJ1-1, the V gene TRBV30; TRBD1 might be the D (6 bases). With 0 bases removed from V and 11 bases from J, the gap between germline ends came to 13 bases. Germline V gene data show CDR1 as GTSNPN and CDR2 as SVGIG (reference sequence). The CDR3 spans 12 residues. The CDR3 loop reads CAWSVPYREAFF. The CDR3 DNA is TGTGCCTGGAGTGTACCGTACAGGGAGGCTTTCTTT.

The chain recombines TRBV29-1 with TRBJ1-2; 7 bases fit TRBD1. The V gene end was trimmed by 5 bases and the J gene end by 8 bases; junction bases not matched to a gene: 5. This CDR3 region has 11 residues. Germline values: CDR1 SQVTM, CDR2 ANQGSEA. The CDR3 sequence is CSVRQGGGYTF. CDR3 nucleotide sequence: TGCAGCGTTAGACAGGGTGGAGGCTACACCTTC.